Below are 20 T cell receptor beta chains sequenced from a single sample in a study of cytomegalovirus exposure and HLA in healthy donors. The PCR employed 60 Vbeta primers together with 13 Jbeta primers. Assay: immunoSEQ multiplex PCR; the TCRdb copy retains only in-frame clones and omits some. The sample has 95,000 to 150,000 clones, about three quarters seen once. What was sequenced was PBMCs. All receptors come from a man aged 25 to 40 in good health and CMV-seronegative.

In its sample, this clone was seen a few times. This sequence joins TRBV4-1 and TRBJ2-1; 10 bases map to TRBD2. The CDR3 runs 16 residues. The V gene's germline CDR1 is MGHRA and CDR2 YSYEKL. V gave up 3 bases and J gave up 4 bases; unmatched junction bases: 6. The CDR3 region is CASSHQLAGPYNEQFF. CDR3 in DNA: TGCGCCAGCAGCCACCAACTAGCGGGACCTTACAATGAGCAGTTCTTC.

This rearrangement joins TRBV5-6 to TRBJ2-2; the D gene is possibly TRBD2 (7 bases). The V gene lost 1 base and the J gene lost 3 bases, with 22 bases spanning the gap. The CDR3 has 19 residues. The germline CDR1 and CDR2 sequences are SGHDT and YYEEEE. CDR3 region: CASSLRTNRGGRDTGELFF. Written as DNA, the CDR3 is TGTGCCAGCAGCTTGCGGACAAATCGCGGGGGCCGGGACACCGGGGAGCTGTTTTTT.

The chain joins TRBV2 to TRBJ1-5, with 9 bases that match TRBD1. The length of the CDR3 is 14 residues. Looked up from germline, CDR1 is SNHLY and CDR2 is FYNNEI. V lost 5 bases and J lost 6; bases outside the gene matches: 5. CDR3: CASSPQGATQPQHF. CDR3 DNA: TGTGCCAGCAGTCCACAGGGGGCGACTCAGCCCCAGCATTTT.

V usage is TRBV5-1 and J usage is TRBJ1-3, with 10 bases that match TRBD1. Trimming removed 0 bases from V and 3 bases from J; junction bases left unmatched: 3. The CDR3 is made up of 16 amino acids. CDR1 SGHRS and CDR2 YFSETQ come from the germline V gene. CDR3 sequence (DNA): TGCGCCAGCAGCTTGGGACAGGGGGCAGGTGGAAACACCATATATTTT. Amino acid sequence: CASSLGQGAGGNTIYF.

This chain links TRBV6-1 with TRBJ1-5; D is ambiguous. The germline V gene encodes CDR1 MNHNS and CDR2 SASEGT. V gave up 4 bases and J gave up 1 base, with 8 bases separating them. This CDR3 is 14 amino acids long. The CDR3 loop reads CASSGSVSNQPQHF. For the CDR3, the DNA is TGTGCCAGCAGTGGCAGCGTCAGCAATCAGCCCCAGCATTTT.

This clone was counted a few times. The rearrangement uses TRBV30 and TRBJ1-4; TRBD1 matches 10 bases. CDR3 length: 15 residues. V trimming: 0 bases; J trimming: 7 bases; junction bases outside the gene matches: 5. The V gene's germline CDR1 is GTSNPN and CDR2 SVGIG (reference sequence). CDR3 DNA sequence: TGTGCCTGGAGTGTACCGGGACAGGGGTTTGAAAAACTGTTTTTT. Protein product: CAWSVPGQGFEKLFF.

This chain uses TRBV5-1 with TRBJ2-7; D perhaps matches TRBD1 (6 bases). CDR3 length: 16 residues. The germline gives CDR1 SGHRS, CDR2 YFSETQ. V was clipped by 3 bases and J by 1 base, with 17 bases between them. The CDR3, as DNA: TGCGCCAGCAGCTACGCACCGGGACAACAATCCTACGAGCAGTACTTC. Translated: CASSYAPGQQSYEQYF.

In nucleotides, the CDR3 is TGTGCCAGCAGTTACCGACAGGGATTGGACACTGAAGCTTTCTTT. Amino acids: CASSYRQGLDTEAFF. This chain joins TRBV6-6 and TRBJ1-1; 7 bases line up with TRBD1. The CDR3 extends over 15 amino acids. Trimming at V came to 2 bases and at J to 3 bases, leaving 6 bases not matched to a gene. CDR1 and CDR2 (germline): MNHNY, SVGAGI (reference sequence).

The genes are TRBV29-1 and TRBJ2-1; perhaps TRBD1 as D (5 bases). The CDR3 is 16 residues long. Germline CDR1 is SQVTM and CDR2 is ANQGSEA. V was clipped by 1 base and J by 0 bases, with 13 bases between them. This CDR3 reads CSVEGTDRLSYNEQFF. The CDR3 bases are TGCAGCGTTGAAGGGACCGACAGACTCTCCTACAATGAGCAGTTCTTC.

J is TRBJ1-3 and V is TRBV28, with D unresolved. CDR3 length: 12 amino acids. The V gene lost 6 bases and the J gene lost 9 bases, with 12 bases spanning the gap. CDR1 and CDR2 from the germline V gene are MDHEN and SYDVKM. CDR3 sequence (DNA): TGTGCCAGCAGCCTCTCCCCAGGCACCATATATTTT. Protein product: CASSLSPGTIYF. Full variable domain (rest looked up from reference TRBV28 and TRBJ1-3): DVKVTQSSRYLVKRTGEKVFLECVQDMDHENMFWYRQDPGLGLRLIYFSYDVKMKEKGDIPEGYSVSREKKERFSLILESASTNQTSMYLCASSLSPGTIYFGEGSWLTVV.

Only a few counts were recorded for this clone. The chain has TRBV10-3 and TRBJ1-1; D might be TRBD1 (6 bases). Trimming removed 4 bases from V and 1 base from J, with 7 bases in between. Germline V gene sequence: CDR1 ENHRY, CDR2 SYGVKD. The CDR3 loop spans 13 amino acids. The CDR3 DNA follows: TGTGCCATCAGTGCGGGACAGAACACTGAAGCTTTCTTT. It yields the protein CAISAGQNTEAFF.

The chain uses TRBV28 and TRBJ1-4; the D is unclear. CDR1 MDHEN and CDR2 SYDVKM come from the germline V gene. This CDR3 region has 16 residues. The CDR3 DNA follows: TGTCCTGGGTCGATCGGGCCGGGATCAACTAATGAAAAACTGTTTTTT. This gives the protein CPGSIGPGSTNEKLFF.

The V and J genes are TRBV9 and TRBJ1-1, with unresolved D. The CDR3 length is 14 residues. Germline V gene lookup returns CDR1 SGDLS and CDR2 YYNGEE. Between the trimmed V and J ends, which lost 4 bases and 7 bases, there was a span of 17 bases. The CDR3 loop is CASSLRPGNLEAFF. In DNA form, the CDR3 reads TGTGCCAGCAGCCTTCGACCCGGGAACCTTGAAGCTTTCTTT.

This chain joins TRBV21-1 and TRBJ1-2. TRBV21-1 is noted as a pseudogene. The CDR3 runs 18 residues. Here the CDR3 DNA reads TGTGCCAGCAGCAAAACAGCCGCTTCCACCCGACTAATCTATGGCTACACCTTC. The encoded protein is CASSKTAASTRLIYGYTF.

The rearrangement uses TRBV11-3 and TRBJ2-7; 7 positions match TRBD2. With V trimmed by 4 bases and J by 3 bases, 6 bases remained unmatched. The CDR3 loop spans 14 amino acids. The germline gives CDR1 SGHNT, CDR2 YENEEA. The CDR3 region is CASSSSGVGYEQYF. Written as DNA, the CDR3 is TGTGCCAGCAGCTCCAGCGGGGTAGGCTACGAGCAGTACTTC. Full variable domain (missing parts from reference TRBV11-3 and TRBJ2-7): EAGVVQSPRYKIIEKKQPVAFWCNPISGHNTLYWYLQNLGQGPELLIRYENEEAVDDSQLPKDRFSAERLKGVDSTLKIQPAELGDSAVYLCASSSSGVGYEQYFGPGTRLTVT.

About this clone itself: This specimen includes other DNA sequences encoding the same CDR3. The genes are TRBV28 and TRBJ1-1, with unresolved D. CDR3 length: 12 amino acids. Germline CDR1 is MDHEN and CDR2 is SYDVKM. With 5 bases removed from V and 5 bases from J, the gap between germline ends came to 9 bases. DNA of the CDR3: TGTGCCAGCAGTCCCCCTAATACTGAAGCTTTCTTT. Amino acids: CASSPPNTEAFF.

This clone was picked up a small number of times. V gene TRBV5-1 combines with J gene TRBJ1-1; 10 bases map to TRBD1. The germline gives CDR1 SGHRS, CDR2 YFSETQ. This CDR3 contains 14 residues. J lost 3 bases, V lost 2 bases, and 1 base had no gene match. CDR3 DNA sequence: TGCGCCAGCAGCTTCGGACAGGGGGACACTGAAGCTTTCTTT. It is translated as CASSFGQGDTEAFF. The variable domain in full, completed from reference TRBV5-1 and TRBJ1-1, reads KAGVTQTPRYLIKTRGQQVTLSCSPISGHRSVSWYQQTPGQGLQFLFEYFSETQRNKGNFPGRFSGRQFSNSRSEMNVSTLELGDSALYLCASSFGQGDTEAFFGQGTRLTVV.

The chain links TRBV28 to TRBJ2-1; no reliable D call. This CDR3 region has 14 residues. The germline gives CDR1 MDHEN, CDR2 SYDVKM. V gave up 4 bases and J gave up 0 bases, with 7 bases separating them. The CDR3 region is CASSSGSSYNEQFF. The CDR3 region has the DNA TGTGCCAGCAGTTCAGGTAGCTCCTACAATGAGCAGTTCTTC. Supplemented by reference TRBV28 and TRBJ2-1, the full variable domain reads DVKVTQSSRYLVKRTGEKVFLECVQDMDHENMFWYRQDPGLGLRLIYFSYDVKMKEKGDIPEGYSVSREKKERFSLILESASTNQTSMYLCASSSGSSYNEQFFGPGTRLTVL.

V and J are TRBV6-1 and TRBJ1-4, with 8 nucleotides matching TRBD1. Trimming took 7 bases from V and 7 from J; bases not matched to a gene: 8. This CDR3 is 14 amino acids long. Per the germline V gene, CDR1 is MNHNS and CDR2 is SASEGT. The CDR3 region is CASTLQGGREKLFF. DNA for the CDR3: TGTGCCAGCACTTTACAGGGGGGGCGTGAAAAACTGTTTTTT.

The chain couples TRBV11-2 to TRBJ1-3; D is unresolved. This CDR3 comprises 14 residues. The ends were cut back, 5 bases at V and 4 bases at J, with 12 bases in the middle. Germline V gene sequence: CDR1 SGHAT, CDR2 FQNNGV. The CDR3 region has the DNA TGTGCCAGCAGCGCCGCGGTATCCGGAAACACCATATATTTT. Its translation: CASSAAVSGNTIYF. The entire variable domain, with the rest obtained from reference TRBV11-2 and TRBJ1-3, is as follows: EAGVAQSPRYKIIEKRQSVAFWCNPISGHATLYWYQQILGQGPKLLIQFQNNGVVDDSQLPKDRFSAERLKGVDSTLKIQPAKLEDSAVYLCASSAAVSGNTIYFGEGSWLTVV.